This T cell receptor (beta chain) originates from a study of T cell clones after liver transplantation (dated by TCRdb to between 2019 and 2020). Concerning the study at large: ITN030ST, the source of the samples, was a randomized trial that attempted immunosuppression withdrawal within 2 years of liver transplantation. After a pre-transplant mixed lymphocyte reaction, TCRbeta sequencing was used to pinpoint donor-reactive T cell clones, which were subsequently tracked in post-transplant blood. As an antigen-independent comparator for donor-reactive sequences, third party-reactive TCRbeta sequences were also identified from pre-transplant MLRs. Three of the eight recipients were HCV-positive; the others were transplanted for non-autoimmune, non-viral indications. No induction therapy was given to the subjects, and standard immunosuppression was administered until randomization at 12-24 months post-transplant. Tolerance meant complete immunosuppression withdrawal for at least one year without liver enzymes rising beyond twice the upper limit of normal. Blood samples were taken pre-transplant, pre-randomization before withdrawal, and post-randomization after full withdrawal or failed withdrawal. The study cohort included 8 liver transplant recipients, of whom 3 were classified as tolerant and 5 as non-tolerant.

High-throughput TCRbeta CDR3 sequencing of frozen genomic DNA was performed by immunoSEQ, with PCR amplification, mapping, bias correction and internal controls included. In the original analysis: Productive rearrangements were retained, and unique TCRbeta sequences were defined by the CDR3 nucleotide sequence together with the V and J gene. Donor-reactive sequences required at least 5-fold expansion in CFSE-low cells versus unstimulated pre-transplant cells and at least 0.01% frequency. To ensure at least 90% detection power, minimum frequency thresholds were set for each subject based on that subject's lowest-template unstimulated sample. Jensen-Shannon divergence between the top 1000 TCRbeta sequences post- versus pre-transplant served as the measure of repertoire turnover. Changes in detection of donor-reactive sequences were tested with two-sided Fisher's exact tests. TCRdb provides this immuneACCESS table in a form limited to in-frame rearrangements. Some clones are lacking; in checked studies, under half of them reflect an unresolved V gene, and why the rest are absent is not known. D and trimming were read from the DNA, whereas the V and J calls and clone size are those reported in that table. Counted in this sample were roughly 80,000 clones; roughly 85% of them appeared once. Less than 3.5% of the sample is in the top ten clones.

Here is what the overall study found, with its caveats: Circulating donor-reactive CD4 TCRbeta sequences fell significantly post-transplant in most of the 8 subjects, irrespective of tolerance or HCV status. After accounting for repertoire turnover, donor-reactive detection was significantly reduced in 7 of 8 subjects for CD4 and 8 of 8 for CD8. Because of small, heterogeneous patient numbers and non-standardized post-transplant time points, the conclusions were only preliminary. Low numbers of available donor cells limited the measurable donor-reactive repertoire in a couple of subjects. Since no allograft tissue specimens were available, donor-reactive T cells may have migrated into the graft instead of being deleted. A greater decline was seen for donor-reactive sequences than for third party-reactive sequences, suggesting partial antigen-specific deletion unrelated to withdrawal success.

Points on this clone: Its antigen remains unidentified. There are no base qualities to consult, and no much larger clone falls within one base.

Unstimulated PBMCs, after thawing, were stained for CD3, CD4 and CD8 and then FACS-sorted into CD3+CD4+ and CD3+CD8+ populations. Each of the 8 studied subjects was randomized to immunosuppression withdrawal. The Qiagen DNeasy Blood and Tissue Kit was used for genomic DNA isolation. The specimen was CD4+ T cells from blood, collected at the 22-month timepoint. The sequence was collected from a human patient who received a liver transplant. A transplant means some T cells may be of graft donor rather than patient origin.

The sequence in DNA is TGTGCCACCAGCAGAGGAGACAGCTTTGACGCTGAAGCTTTCTTT. It encodes CATSRGDSFDAEAFF. The V and J genes are TRBV15 and TRBJ1-1; TRBD1 is perhaps the D gene, given 5 matching bases. Taken from cysteine to phenylalanine, the CDR3 has 15 residues. The DNA shown is the 45-base CDR3, in frame from base 1. The germline ends are 15 bases apart after V is trimmed by 1 base and J by 6 bases. The germline V gene (reference sequence) provides CDR1 LNHNV and CDR2 YYDKDF.